This T cell receptor (beta chain) emerged from a study of T cells after posttransplantation cyclophosphamide. Clones were read by immunoSEQ multiplex PCR, and TCRdb kept only the in-frame ones, dropping some. Here the sample spans some 64,000 clones, 85% to 95% being singletons. The CDR3 contains 15 residues. Losses at the gene ends were 0 bases for V and 1 base for J; bases not matched to a gene: 2. Germline assignment: CDR1 SGDLS and CDR2 YYNGEE. This clone was recorded once. V is TRBV9 and J is TRBJ2-7, with TRBD2 identical over 9 bases. The clonotype was recovered from a woman younger than 45 in good health and a related stem cell transplant donor. The sequencing sample was made of PBMCs. In nucleotides, the CDR3 is TGTGCCAGCAGCGTAGTAGCGGGGGTGTCCTACGAGCAGTACTTC. Protein sequence: CASSVVAGVSYEQYF.